The next 12 T cell receptor beta chains were all read from a single sample in a study of blood T cell repertoires in COVID-19. Libraries were prepared by immunoSEQ multiplex PCR; TCRdb keeps only in-frame clonotypes and omits some of them. The sample holds some 150,000 clones, around four fifths seen once. The sample consisted of PBMCs or T cells enriched from blood (not recorded which). These receptor sequences come from a woman aged 40 to 50 who had recovered from COVID-19.

The V gene is TRBV10-2, the J gene TRBJ2-7; TRBD2 matches 8 bases. This CDR3 is 14 amino acids long. Germline V gene sequence: CDR1 WSHSY, CDR2 SAAADI. The J segment lost 2 bases and the V segment lost 6 bases, leaving 6 bases of the junction unmatched. The CDR3 region has the DNA TGCGCCAGCAGAAGACTAGCGAAGACCTACGAGCAGTACTTC. It encodes CASRRLAKTYEQYF.

The rearrangement uses TRBV2 and TRBJ1-3; D gene unclear. CDR3 length equals 13 residues. V was trimmed by 6 bases and J by 8 bases, leaving 14 bases between them. Per germline, CDR1 SNHLY and CDR2 FYNNEI. The chain's CDR3 is CASRPLPRDTIYF. The CDR3 DNA reads as TGTGCCAGCAGACCACTGCCCCGAGACACCATATATTTT. Full variable domain (missing parts from reference TRBV2 and TRBJ1-3): EPEVTQTPSHQVTQMGQEVILRCVPISNHLYFYWYRQILGQKVEFLVSFYNNEISEKSEIFDDQFSVERPDGSNFTLKIRSTKLEDSAMYFCASRPLPRDTIYFGEGSWLTVV.

This chain uses TRBV7-8 with TRBJ2-2; D gene unclear. Germline V lookup: CDR1 SGHVS, CDR2 FQNEAQ. The CDR3 runs 15 residues. V was shortened by 4 bases and J by 4 bases, with 13 bases between the two germline ends. The CDR3 DNA follows: TGTGCCAGCAGCTCATCTAGAATAGGCACCGGGGAGCTGTTTTTT. Translating it yields CASSSSRIGTGELFF. The full variable domain, completed using reference TRBV7-8 and TRBJ2-2, is GAGVSQSPRYKVAKRGQDVALRCDPISGHVSLFWYQQALGQGPEFLTYFQNEAQLDKSGLPSDRFFAERPEGSVSTLKIQRTQQEDSAVYLCASSSSRIGTGELFFGEGSRLTVL.

The chain combines TRBV6-5 with TRBJ1-1, with 8 bases that match TRBD1. This CDR3 spans 14 amino acids. CDR1 and CDR2 from the germline V gene are MNHEY and SVGAGI. The junction had 8 bases not matched to a gene; V was cut back by 7 bases and J by 4 bases. The CDR3, as DNA: TGTGCCAGCAAGCCGGGACAGGCCGTCACTGAAGCTTTCTTT. It is translated as CASKPGQAVTEAFF.

The rearrangement joins TRBV29-1 to TRBJ1-2; TRBD1 matches 8 bases. The germline CDR1 and CDR2 sequences are SQVTM and ANQGSEA. The CDR3 extends over 16 amino acids. The junction had 13 bases not matched to a gene; V was cut back by 3 bases and J by 4 bases. The CDR3 nucleotides read TGCAGCGTTGATCTGGACAGGGCCGGTTATGTCTATGGCTACACCTTC. Its translation: CSVDLDRAGYVYGYTF.

This clone showed up just a few times. The genes are TRBV20-1 and TRBJ2-7; D is unclear. CDR3 length: 14 amino acids. CDR1 DFQATT and CDR2 SNEGSKA come from the germline V gene (reference sequence). V dropped 3 bases and J dropped 1 base, with 13 bases sitting between them. This CDR3 reads CSASNYARSYEQYF. CDR3 nucleotide sequence: TGCAGTGCTAGTAACTACGCGAGATCCTACGAGCAGTACTTC.

The chain is built from TRBV27 and TRBJ1-1, with TRBD1 identical over 8 bases. Germline V gene data show CDR1 as MNHEY and CDR2 as SMNVEV (reference sequence). The V and J ends lost 6 bases and 3 bases, in that order; junction bases with no gene match: 3. The CDR3 consists of 13 residues. CDR3 nucleotides: TGTGCCAGCAGGCAGGGGGCGCACACTGAAGCTTTCTTT. Protein product: CASRQGAHTEAFF.

The chain recombines TRBV7-9 with TRBJ2-1; tentative D call: TRBD2 (5 bases). The germline gives CDR1 SEHNR, CDR2 FQNEAQ (reference sequence). This CDR3 is 13 amino acids long. V lost 3 bases and J lost 10, with 13 bases in between. The chain's CDR3 is CASSFSDSDEQFF. DNA of the CDR3: TGTGCCAGCAGCTTCTCGGACTCCGACGAGCAGTTCTTC.

This clone has more than one count but fewer than ten. V and J are TRBV11-2 and TRBJ2-1; TRBD2 aligns across 7 bases. Looked up from germline, CDR1 is SGHAT and CDR2 is FQNNGV. This CDR3 has 13 amino acids. V was clipped by 8 bases and J by 2 bases; unmatched bases: 3. DNA for the CDR3: TGTGCCAGCGTCGGGGGGACCTACAATGAGCAGTTCTTC. Its protein product is CASVGGTYNEQFF.

This clone was detected ten times or more. The chain has TRBV30 and TRBJ1-2, with D unclear. This CDR3 comprises 13 residues. CDR1 is GTSNPN and CDR2 is SVGIG in the germline V gene (reference sequence). V was clipped by 3 bases and J by 8 bases, with 16 bases between them. As DNA, the CDR3 is TGTGCCTGGAGCGGCGTAGCCTCTGGAGGCTACACCTTC. As protein: CAWSGVASGGYTF.

The chain recombines TRBV13 with TRBJ1-4, with 7 bases aligning to TRBD1. Germline V gene sequence: CDR1 PRHDT, CDR2 FYEKMQ (reference sequence). The V gene end was trimmed by 4 bases and the J gene end by 3 bases; junction bases not matched to a gene: 2. The CDR3 is made up of 14 amino acids. The CDR3 DNA reads as TGTGCCAGCAGCTACAGGGGACCTAATGAAAAACTGTTTTTT. Translation: CASSYRGPNEKLFF. The whole variable domain, remainder taken from reference TRBV13 and TRBJ1-4, is AAGVIQSPRHLIKEKRETATLKCYPIPRHDTVYWYQQGPGQDPQFLISFYEKMQSDKGSIPDRFSAQQFSDYHSELNMSSLELGDSALYFCASSYRGPNEKLFFGSGTQLSVL.

V and J are TRBV7-9 and TRBJ1-4; TRBD1 is a possible D gene (5 bases). The CDR3 extends over 17 amino acids. The germline gives CDR1 SEHNR, CDR2 FQNEAQ (reference sequence). The ends were cut back, 3 bases at V and 2 bases at J, with 16 bases in the middle. Here the CDR3 reads CASSLNGRVATNEKLFF. DNA for the CDR3: TGTGCCAGCAGCTTGAACGGCAGGGTTGCCACTAATGAAAAACTGTTTTTT.